This T cell receptor (beta chain) was identified in a study of T cells expressing NK-cell markers. Looking at the study overall: Serological testing identified most of the eight sequenced donors as HCMV-seropositive and one as seronegative. The study's findings and limits: The CD3+CD56-NKG2C+ fraction was also led by these clonotypes in a few donors.

Comment on this clonotype: As yet, its antigen is unknown.

CDR3 length: 16 residues. Germline CDR1 reads SGHVS; CDR2 reads FQNEAQ. Libraries used 5'RACE template switching adding universal primer site and UMIs. TCRdb re-called the 5' RACE reads and catalogs CDR3 proteins one per entry, DNA excluded. This table lists fewer than 300,000 distinct CDR3 sequences. The chain combines TRBV7-8 with TRBJ1-5; TCRdb's D call of TRBD1 is untestable without DNA. Sequencing input: blood T cells: a sorted CD56 or NKG2C T cell subset, CD4+ or CD8+ T cells, or bulk PBMC T cells (not recorded which). The receptor was derived from a woman between 18 and 75 years old in good health. The CDR3 spells CASSPSWGHRNQPQHF.